The clone carrying this T cell receptor (beta chain) was observed once. These data come from a study of blood T cell repertoires in COVID-19. Original handling: Amplification with reference gene primers provided the estimates of nucleated cell counts. TCRdb keeps only in-frame clones here, not all; method: immunoSEQ multiplex PCR. The V and J calls and clone size come from that table; D and trimming were worked out from the DNA. The sample has about 75,000 clones; roughly 90% are singletons. Between the trimmed V and J ends, which lost 3 bases and 1 base, there was a span of 4 bases. Looked up from germline, CDR1 is LGHDT and CDR2 is YNNKEL (reference sequence). The CDR3 contains 12 residues.

This chain connects TRBV3-1 (or the pseudogene TRBV3-2) to TRBJ2-7; D ambiguous. Sequencing was performed on peripheral blood. This receptor was taken from a human donor in a cohort sampled during active COVID-19. The CDR3 loop reads CASSQRSYEQYF. CDR3 DNA: TGTGCCAGCAGCCAGAGATCCTACGAGCAGTACTTC.